What follows describes a single TCR beta chain. Its target is unknown. This sample was included in a study of vaccination effects on CD4 cells after COVID-19. Whole-study context: Prior to sequencing, the ViraFEST assay stimulated PBMC with viral peptide pools, which expanded the antigen-specific CD4+ T cells. Study-wide findings and caveats: Late post-vaccination samples showed marked contraction of infection- and vaccine-induced clones. Researchers report that only 1 of 255 vaccine-induced clones in healthy vaccinees cross-reacted with common cold coronaviruses.

The assay was immunoSEQ multiplex PCR, and TCRdb's table has in-frame clones only and misses some. The data hold more than 35,000 clones, with 55% to 85% observed a single time. This CDR3 has 15 residues. Germline V gene lookup returns CDR1 GTSNPN and CDR2 SVGIG (reference sequence). With V trimmed by 4 bases and J by 4 bases, 7 bases remained unmatched. The culture ran for approximately 10 days, and then CD4+ T cells were isolated. The participants, recipients of two vaccine doses, got either BNT162b2 or mRNA-1273. Half-medium replacement with IL-2 medium occurred on days 3 and 7. J is TRBJ1-5 and V is TRBV30; 10 positions match TRBD1. This TCR was recovered from a human donor who received a COVID-19 vaccine. The sample consisted of CD4+ T cells from PBMCs cultured without peptide, taken after COVID-19 vaccination. The CDR3 sequence is CAWNSGQGFNQPQHF. In nucleotides, the CDR3 is TGTGCCTGGAATTCGGGACAGGGGTTTAATCAGCCCCAGCATTTT.